These 5 T cell receptor beta chains came from one sample sequenced in a study of T cell responses to AZD1222 COVID-19 vaccine. The table came from immunoSEQ multiplex PCR; TCRdb's copy has only in-frame clones and leaves some out. Of 65,000 to 75,000 clones in the sample, around four fifths were seen once. This specimen was peripheral blood, taken on day 0 of AZD1222 vaccination. The receptors stem from an adult in good health.

This clone is a singleton in its sample. One junction end disagrees with the germline gene, perhaps due to a read error. Other DNA sequences from this sample encode an identical CDR3 as well. The rearrangement joins TRBV7-9 to TRBJ2-2; 8 bases agree with TRBD1. The germline V gene has CDR1 SEHNR and CDR2 FQNEAQ (reference sequence). This CDR3 spans 16 amino acids. CDR3 amino acids: CASSPSTGVGTGELFF. CDR3 nucleotides: TGTGCTAGCAGCCCGTCGACAGGGGTTGGCACCGGGGAGCTGTTTTTT.

V usage is TRBV28 and J usage is TRBJ1-5, with 7 positions matching TRBD1. V shed 5 bases, J shed 3 bases, and the junction held 13 bases outside the gene matches. The CDR3 covers 17 residues. Germline values: CDR1 MDHEN, CDR2 SYDVKM. The CDR3 loop is CASSPWGTASINQPQHF. CDR3 bases: TGTGCCAGCAGTCCCTGGGGGACAGCCTCCATCAATCAGCCCCAGCATTTT.

This chain links TRBV3-1 (or the pseudogene TRBV3-2) with TRBJ1-5; no definite D call. Trimming cost V 3 bases and J 7 bases, with 7 bases left between them. This CDR3 comprises 12 residues. Germline V gene sequence: CDR1 LGHDT, CDR2 YNNKEL (reference sequence). The CDR3 protein is CASSHRGQPQHF. The CDR3 nucleotides are TGTGCCAGCAGCCATCGAGGGCAGCCCCAGCATTTT.

The table lists this clone with a few counts. This chain connects TRBV28 to TRBJ2-2; TRBD2 matches 9 bases. V trimming: 3 bases; J trimming: 9 bases; junction bases outside the gene matches: 26. CDR1 and CDR2 from the germline V gene are MDHEN and SYDVKM. The length of the CDR3 is 21 residues. The CDR3 nucleotides read TGTGCCAGCAGTTTCCCTTTTGTCGGGGTAGCGGGAGCCCCGGGCGGGCGGGAGCTGTTTTTT. Encoded protein: CASSFPFVGVAGAPGGRELFF.

The chain has TRBV4-2 and TRBJ1-3; no definite D call. The CDR3 spans 16 residues. CDR1 is LGHNA and CDR2 is YNFKEQ in the germline V gene. V was trimmed by 1 base and J by 2 bases, leaving 12 bases between them. This CDR3 reads CASSQVEASPGNTIYF. In DNA, the CDR3 is TGTGCCAGCAGCCAAGTCGAAGCTTCTCCTGGAAACACCATATATTTT.